Listed below are T cell receptor beta chains from one sample, sequenced in a study of control samples from healthy donors and cancer patients. The protocol was immunoSEQ multiplex PCR, while the TCRdb copy is restricted to in-frame clones and leaves out a portion. This table holds approximately 150,000 clones, under 95% found once. The source material was blood. The origin of the receptors is a man aged 18 to 30 in good health. Each CDR3 is given with its conserved first and last residue.

V gene: TRBV7-2; J gene: TRBJ2-7; CDR3 protein: CASSLAGTSDYEQYF
V gene: TRBV7-8; J gene: TRBJ2-1; CDR3 protein: CASSLGRGIEQFF
V gene: TRBV3-1/TRBV3-2; J gene: TRBJ1-6; CDR3 protein: CASSQDLYVGNSPLHF
V gene: TRBV19; J gene: TRBJ2-3; CDR3 protein: CASSALGGTDTQYF
V gene: TRBV3-1/TRBV3-2; J gene: TRBJ2-1; CDR3 protein: CASSQGGSPEQFF
V gene: TRBV10-3; J gene: TRBJ2-6; CDR3 protein: CAISKEPGTGGAGANVLTF
V gene: TRBV12-3/TRBV12-4; J gene: TRBJ2-5; CDR3 protein: CASNPAGAETQYF
V gene: TRBV19; J gene: TRBJ1-6; CDR3 protein: CASSKGQRLDSPLHF
V gene: TRBV10-2; J gene: TRBJ2-1; CDR3 protein: CASSGLAGGEQFF
V gene: TRBV4-1; J gene: TRBJ1-1; CDR3 protein: CASRGEVPEAFF
V gene: TRBV7-2; J gene: TRBJ2-7; CDR3 protein: CASSLGGLGRTYEQYF
V gene: TRBV5-8; J gene: TRBJ1-3; CDR3 protein: CASSLIGSF
V gene: TRBV4-1; J gene: TRBJ2-7; CDR3 protein: CASSQGQGGAYEQYF
V gene: TRBV5-1; J gene: TRBJ2-1; CDR3 protein: CASSRLRGEQFF
V gene: TRBV5-4; J gene: TRBJ2-7; CDR3 protein: CASNDRTSGSSGAYEQYF